A selection of T cell receptor beta chains follows, all from one sample in a study of radiotherapy plus CTLA-4 blockade in lung cancer. The data were produced by immunoSEQ multiplex PCR, yet TCRdb's version contains in-frame clones alone and is incomplete. The table lists some 94,000 clones, 80% to 85% of them singletons. The material was peripheral blood, obtained from a patient treated with radiotherapy plus ipilimumab. These receptors came from a human donor with non-small cell lung cancer that progressed on radiotherapy plus ipilimumab. The CDR3 runs from the conserved cysteine through the conserved F or W. The D gene is left open where the match is weak. Part of the rows lack a size; the others show once, few, many or a class for expanded clones.

J: TRBJ1-1; size: NA; length: 16; V: TRBV18; D: TRBD1; DNA: TGTGCCAGCTCACCGTCACAGGGGGGACTGAACACTGAAGCTTTCTTT; CDR3: CASSPSQGGLNTEAFF
J: TRBJ1-2; size: NA; length: 14; V: TRBV2; D: NA; DNA: TGTGCCAGCAGTGAAATGCAAACTAACTATGGCTACACCTTC; CDR3: CASSEMQTNYGYTF
J: TRBJ1-1; size: NA; length: 15; V: TRBV28; D: TRBD1; DNA: TGTGCCAGCAGGGAACAGGGGGCGCGAGGCACTGAAGCTTTCTTT; CDR3: CASREQGARGTEAFF
J: TRBJ2-1; size: NA; length: 10; V: TRBV30; D: NA; DNA: TGTGCCTGGAGACGTAATGAGCAGTTCTTC; CDR3: CAWRRNEQFF
J: TRBJ2-1; size: once; length: 14; V: TRBV11-2; D: NA; DNA: TGTGCCAGCAGCTTTGCGCGAGGATACAATGAGCAGTTCTTC; CDR3: CASSFARGYNEQFF
J: TRBJ2-2; size: NA; length: 12; V: TRBV6-1; D: NA; DNA: TGTGCCAGCAGGACGGGGGCCGGGGAGCTGTTTTTT; CDR3: CASRTGAGELFF
J: TRBJ2-1; size: NA; length: 14; V: TRBV11-2; D: NA; DNA: TGTGCCAGCAGCCCAGGGGCTAGGCCCAATGAGCAGTTCTTC; CDR3: CASSPGARPNEQFF
J: TRBJ1-1; size: NA; length: 14; V: TRBV2; D: NA; DNA: TGTGCCAGCAGGGTCCTGGGGCTGAACACTGAAGCTTTCTTT; CDR3: CASRVLGLNTEAFF
J: TRBJ2-7; size: NA; length: 13; V: TRBV6-1; D: TRBD1; DNA: TGTGCCACCTTAGGACAGGGGGTCTACGAGCAGTACTTC; CDR3: CATLGQGVYEQYF
J: TRBJ2-1; size: NA; length: 14; V: TRBV11-3; D: NA; DNA: TGTGCCAGCAGCGGCGGGCATAGGTACAATGAGCAGTTCTTC; CDR3: CASSGGHRYNEQFF
J: TRBJ2-2; size: NA; length: 11; V: TRBV19; D: NA; DNA: TGTGCCAGCTCGAACACCGGGGAGCTGTTTTTT; CDR3: CASSNTGELFF
J: TRBJ1-6; size: NA; length: 13; V: TRBV27; D: NA; DNA: TGTGCCAGCAGCCAAGATCGAGGTTCACCCCTCCACTTT; CDR3: CASSQDRGSPLHF
J: TRBJ1-2; size: NA; length: 13; V: TRBV10-2; D: NA; DNA: TGCGCCAGCAGTGAGTTTAGGGGCTATGGCTACACCTTC; CDR3: CASSEFRGYGYTF
J: TRBJ1-4; size: few; length: 15; V: TRBV5-4; D: NA; DNA: TGTGCCAGCAGCGCCAGGACAGCAACTAATGAAAAACTGTTTTTT; CDR3: CASSARTATNEKLFF
J: TRBJ2-4; size: NA; length: 17; V: TRBV2; D: NA; DNA: TGTGCCAGCAGTGAAAGTCTACTGAACCTAGCCAAAAACATTCAGTACTTC; CDR3: CASSESLLNLAKNIQYF
J: TRBJ2-7; size: NA; length: 15; V: TRBV4-1; D: NA; DNA: TGCGCCAGCAGCCAAGAGAGGGGACCCACCTACGAGCAGTACTTC; CDR3: CASSQERGPTYEQYF
J: TRBJ2-2; size: NA; length: 15; V: TRBV2; D: NA; DNA: TGTGCCAGCAGTGATCTGGGGGCGAACACCGGGGAGCTGTTTTTT; CDR3: CASSDLGANTGELFF
J: TRBJ2-5; size: NA; length: 15; V: TRBV27; D: TRBD1; DNA: TGTGCCAGCAGTTTAACCTGGGACAGGCAAGTCCCCCAGTACTTC; CDR3: CASSLTWDRQVPQYF
J: TRBJ1-5; size: NA; length: 15; V: TRBV27; D: NA; DNA: TGTGCCAGCAGCCAGGGACCCTATAGCAATCAGCCCCAGCATTTT; CDR3: CASSQGPYSNQPQHF
J: TRBJ2-5; size: NA; length: 14; V: TRBV5-4; D: TRBD1; DNA: TGTGCCAGCAGCCGGGACAGGCCTCAAGAGACCCAGTACTTC; CDR3: CASSRDRPQETQYF
J: TRBJ1-5; size: NA; length: 14; V: TRBV2; D: NA; DNA: TGTGCCAGCAGTGATAGGACGGTGAATCAGCCCCAGCATTTT; CDR3: CASSDRTVNQPQHF
J: TRBJ2-1; size: NA; length: 15; V: TRBV19; D: TRBD2; DNA: TGTGCCAGTAGTACGACTAGCGGGAGGGCCAATGAGCAGTTCTTC; CDR3: CASSTTSGRANEQFF
J: TRBJ2-1; size: NA; length: 16; V: TRBV4-1; D: TRBD2; DNA: TGCGCCAGCAGCCGCCTAGCGGATAGCTCCTACAATGAGCAGTTCTTC; CDR3: CASSRLADSSYNEQFF
J: TRBJ2-7; size: NA; length: 18; V: TRBV18; D: TRBD2; DNA: TGTGCCAGCTCACCACTAGGACTAGCGGGAGTTGCCTCCTACGAGCAGTACTTC; CDR3: CASSPLGLAGVASYEQYF
J: TRBJ2-2; size: NA; length: 18; V: TRBV27; D: TRBD1; DNA: TGTGCCAGCAGTTCCCCGGGACAGGGGGCGATATTCCCCGGGGAGCTGTTTTTT; CDR3: CASSSPGQGAIFPGELFF
J: TRBJ2-7; size: NA; length: 14; V: TRBV6-5; D: TRBD1; DNA: TGTGCCAGTACTAACAGGGGTCCAACCTACGAGCAGTACTTC; CDR3: CASTNRGPTYEQYF
J: TRBJ2-2; size: NA; length: 15; V: TRBV5-4; D: NA; DNA: TGTGCCAGCAGAGACGGGGGAGTAGGGACCGGGGAGCTGTTTTTT; CDR3: CASRDGGVGTGELFF
J: TRBJ2-7; size: NA; length: 15; V: TRBV5-4; D: NA; DNA: TGTGCCAGCAGCTTGGCGGGGCTTCGATCCTACGAGCAGTACTTC; CDR3: CASSLAGLRSYEQYF
J: TRBJ1-2; size: once; length: 17; V: TRBV5-1; D: NA; DNA: TGCGCCAGCAGCTTGGAGATACGCGGCAGGCCAGGGGCTGGCTACACCTTC; CDR3: CASSLEIRGRPGAGYTF
J: TRBJ2-7; size: NA; length: 11; V: TRBV6-6; D: NA; DNA: TGTGCCAGCGGAACAAGGGACGAGCAGTACTTC; CDR3: CASGTRDEQYF
J: TRBJ2-5; size: once; length: 14; V: TRBV5-1; D: NA; DNA: TGCGCCAGCAGCTTGTTACAGGGTCAGCTGACCCAGTACTTC; CDR3: CASSLLQGQLTQYF
J: TRBJ2-7; size: few; length: 14; V: TRBV7-2; D: TRBD1; DNA: TGTGCCAGCAGCATCGGACAGGGCAGCTACGAGCAGTACTTC; CDR3: CASSIGQGSYEQYF